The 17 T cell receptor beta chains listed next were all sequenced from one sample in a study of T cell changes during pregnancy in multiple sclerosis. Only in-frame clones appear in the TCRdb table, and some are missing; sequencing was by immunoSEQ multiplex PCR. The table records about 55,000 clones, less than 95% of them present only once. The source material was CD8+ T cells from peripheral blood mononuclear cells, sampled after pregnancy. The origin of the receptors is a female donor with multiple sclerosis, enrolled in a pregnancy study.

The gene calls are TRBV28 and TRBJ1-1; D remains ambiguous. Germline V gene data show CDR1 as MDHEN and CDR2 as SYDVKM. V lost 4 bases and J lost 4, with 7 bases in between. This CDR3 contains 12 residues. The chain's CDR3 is CASSSWSTEAFF. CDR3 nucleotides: TGTGCCAGCAGTTCCTGGAGCACTGAAGCTTTCTTT.

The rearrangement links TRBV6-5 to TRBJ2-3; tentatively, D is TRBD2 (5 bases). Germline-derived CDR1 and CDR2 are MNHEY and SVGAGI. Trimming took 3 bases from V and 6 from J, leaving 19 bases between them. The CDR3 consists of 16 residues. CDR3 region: CASSYLAPDEYDTQYF. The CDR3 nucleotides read TGTGCCAGCAGTTATCTAGCACCAGACGAGTATGATACGCAGTATTTT.

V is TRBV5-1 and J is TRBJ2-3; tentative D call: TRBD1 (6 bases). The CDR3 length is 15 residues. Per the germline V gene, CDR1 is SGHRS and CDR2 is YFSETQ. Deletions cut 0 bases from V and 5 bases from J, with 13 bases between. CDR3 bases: TGCGCCAGCAGCTTGGGAACTACAGGGTTAGATACGCAGTATTTT. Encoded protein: CASSLGTTGLDTQYF.

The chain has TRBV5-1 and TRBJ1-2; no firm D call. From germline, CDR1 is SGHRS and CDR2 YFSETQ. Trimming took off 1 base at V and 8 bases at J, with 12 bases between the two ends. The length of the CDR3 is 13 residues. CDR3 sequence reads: CASSLSPMRGYTF. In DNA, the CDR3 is TGCGCCAGCAGCTTGTCCCCAATGAGGGGCTACACCTTC.

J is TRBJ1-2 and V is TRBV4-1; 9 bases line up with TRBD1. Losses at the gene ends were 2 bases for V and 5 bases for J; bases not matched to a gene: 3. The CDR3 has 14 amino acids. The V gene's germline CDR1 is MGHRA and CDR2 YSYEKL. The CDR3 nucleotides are TGCGCCAGCAGCCAATCCGGGACAGGGTATGGCTACACCTTC. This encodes CASSQSGTGYGYTF.

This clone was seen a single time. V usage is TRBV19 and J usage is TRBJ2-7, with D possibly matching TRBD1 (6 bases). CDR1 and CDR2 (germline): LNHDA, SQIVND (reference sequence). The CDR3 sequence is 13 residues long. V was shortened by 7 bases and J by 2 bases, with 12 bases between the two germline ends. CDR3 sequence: CASKSGHPYEQYF. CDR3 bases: TGTGCCAGTAAATCGGGACACCCCTACGAGCAGTACTTC.

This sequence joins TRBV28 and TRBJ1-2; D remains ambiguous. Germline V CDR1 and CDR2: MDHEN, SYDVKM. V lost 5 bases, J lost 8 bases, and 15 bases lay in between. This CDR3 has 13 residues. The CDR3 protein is CASSPPPRRGYTF. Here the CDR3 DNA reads TGTGCCAGCAGTCCCCCGCCGCGGCGGGGCTACACCTTC.

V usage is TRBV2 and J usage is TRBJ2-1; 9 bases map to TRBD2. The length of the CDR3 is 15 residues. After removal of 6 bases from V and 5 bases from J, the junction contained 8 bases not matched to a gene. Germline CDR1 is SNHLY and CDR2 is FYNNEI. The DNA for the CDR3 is TGTGCCAGCAGGGTACTTGGACTAGCGAACAATGAGCAGTTCTTC. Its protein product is CASRVLGLANNEQFF.

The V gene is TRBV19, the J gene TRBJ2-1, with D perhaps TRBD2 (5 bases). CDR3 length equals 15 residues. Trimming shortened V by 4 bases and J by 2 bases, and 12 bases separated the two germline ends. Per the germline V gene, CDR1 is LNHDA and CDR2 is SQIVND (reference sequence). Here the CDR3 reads CASSSIGGPYNEQFF. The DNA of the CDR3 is TGTGCCAGTAGTAGTATCGGAGGACCCTACAATGAGCAGTTCTTC.

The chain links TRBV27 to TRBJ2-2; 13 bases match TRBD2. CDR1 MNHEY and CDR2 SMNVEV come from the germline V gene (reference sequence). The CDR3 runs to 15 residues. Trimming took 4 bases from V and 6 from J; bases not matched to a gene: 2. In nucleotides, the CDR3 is TGTGCCAGCAGTTCACTAGCGGGAGGGGCCGGGGAGCTGTTTTTT. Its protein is CASSSLAGGAGELFF.

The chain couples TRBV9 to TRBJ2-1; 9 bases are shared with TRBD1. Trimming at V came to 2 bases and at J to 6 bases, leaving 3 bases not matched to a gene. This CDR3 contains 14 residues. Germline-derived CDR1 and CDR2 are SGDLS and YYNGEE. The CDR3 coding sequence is TGTGCCAGCAGCGTGCGGGGACAGGGCAATGAGCAGTTCTTC. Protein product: CASSVRGQGNEQFF.

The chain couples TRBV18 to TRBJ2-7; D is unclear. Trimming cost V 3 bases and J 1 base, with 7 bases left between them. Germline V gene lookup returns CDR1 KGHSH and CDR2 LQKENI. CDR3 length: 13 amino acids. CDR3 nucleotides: TGTGCCAGCTCACCTTCTCAGTCCTACGAGCAGTACTTC. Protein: CASSPSQSYEQYF. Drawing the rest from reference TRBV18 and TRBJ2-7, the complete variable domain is NAGVMQNPRHLVRRRGQEARLRCSPMKGHSHVYWYRQLPEEGLKFMVYLQKENIIDESGMPKERFSAEFPKEGPSILRIQQVVRGDSAAYFCASSPSQSYEQYFGPGTRLTVT.

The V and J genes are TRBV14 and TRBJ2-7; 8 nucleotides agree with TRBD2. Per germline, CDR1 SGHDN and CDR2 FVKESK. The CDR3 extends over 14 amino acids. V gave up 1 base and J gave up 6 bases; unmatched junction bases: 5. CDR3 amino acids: CASSQGTSRSEQYF. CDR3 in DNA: TGTGCCAGCAGCCAAGGGACTAGCCGGAGCGAGCAGTACTTC.

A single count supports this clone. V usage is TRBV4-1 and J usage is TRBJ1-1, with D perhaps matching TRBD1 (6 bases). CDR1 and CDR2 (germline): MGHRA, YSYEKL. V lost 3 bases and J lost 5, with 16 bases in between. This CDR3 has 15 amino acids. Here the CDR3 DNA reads TGCGCCAGCAGCCACCGTGCGGGGGGCCGGACTGAAGCTTTCTTT. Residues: CASSHRAGGRTEAFF.

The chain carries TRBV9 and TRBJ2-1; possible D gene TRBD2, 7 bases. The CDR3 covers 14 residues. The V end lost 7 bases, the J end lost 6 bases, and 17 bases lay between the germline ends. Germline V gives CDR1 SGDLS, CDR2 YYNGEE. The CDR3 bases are TGTGCCAGCGGAGGGGGGGGATCGGGCAATGAGCAGTTCTTC. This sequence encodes CASGGGGSGNEQFF. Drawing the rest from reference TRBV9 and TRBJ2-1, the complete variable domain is DSGVTQTPKHLITATGQRVTLRCSPRSGDLSVYWYQQSLDQGLQFLIQYYNGEERAKGNILERFSAQQFPDLHSELNLSSLELGDSALYFCASGGGGSGNEQFFGPGTRLTVL.

The CDR3 loop is CASLRSGGTYEQYF. CDR3 nucleotides: TGTGCTAGTCTAAGGTCAGGGGGGACCTACGAGCAGTACTTC. The chain joins TRBV12-5 to TRBJ2-7; tentatively, D is TRBD1 (7 bases). Germline V gene lookup returns CDR1 LGHNT and CDR2 FRNRAP. The CDR3 consists of 14 residues. Trimming shortened V by 8 bases and J by 2 bases, and 16 bases separated the two germline ends.

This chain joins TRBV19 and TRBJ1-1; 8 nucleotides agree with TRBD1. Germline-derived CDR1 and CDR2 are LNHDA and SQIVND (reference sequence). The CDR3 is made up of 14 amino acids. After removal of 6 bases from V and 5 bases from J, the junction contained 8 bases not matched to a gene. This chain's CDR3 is CASSTGTGKTEAFF. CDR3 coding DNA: TGTGCCAGTAGCACTGGGACAGGAAAGACTGAAGCTTTCTTT. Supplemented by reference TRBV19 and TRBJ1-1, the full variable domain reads DGGITQSPKYLFRKEGQNVTLSCEQNLNHDAMYWYRQDPGQGLRLIYYSQIVNDFQKGDIAEGYSVSREKKESFPLTVTSAQKNPTAFYLCASSTGTGKTEAFFGQGTRLTVV.